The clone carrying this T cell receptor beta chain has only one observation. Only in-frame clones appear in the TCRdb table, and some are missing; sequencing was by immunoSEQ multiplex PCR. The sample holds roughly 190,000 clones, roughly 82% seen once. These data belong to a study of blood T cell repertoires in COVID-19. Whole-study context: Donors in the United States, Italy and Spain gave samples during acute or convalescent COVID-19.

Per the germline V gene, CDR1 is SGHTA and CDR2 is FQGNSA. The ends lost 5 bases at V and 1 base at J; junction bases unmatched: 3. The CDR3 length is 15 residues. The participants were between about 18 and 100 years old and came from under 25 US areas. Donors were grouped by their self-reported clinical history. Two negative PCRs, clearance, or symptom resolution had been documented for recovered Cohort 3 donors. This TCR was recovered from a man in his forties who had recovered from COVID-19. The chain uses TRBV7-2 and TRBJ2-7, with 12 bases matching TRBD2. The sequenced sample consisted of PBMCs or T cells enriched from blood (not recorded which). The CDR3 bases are TGTGCCAGCAGCGTAGGACTAGCGGGGTCCTACGAGCAGTACTTC. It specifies CASSVGLAGSYEQYF. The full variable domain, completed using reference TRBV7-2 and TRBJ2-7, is GAGVSQSPSNKVTEKGKDVELRCDPISGHTALYWYRQSLGQGLEFLIYFQGNSAPDKSGLPSDRFSAERTGGSVSTLTIQRTQQEDSAVYLCASSVGLAGSYEQYFGPGTRLTVT.